This T cell receptor (beta chain) originates from a study of regulatory T cells in long-lasting Graves disease. According to the study, TCR beta libraries were built with iRepertoire HTBI primers and CDR3-region Arm-PCR. TCRdb processed the multiplex PCR reads anew with MiXCR; each CDR3 protein has one entry. The profile covers 250,000 to 400,000 distinct CDR3 sequences, with about 20% appearing a single time and about two fifths taken by the ten largest. Time point specified: newly diagnosed GD, antithyroid drugs for less than 3 months. The TCR library was made from RNA extracted from PBMCs. This clonotype has a count of ten or more. V dropped 1 base and J dropped 0 bases, with 7 bases sitting between them. The CDR3 totals 14 residues. Germline values: CDR1 SGHAT, CDR2 FQNNGV.

The clonotype was recovered from a female donor with Graves disease. This chain connects TRBV11-2 to TRBJ2-7; a possible D gene is TRBD1 (5 bases). The starting material was peripheral blood mononuclear cells (PBMCs), obtained at new diagnosis, from a patient treated with antithyroid drugs. In DNA form, the CDR3 reads TGTGCCAGCAGCTTAGGCGACAGCTCCTACGAGCAGTACTTC. This encodes CASSLGDSSYEQYF.